What follows are 5 T cell receptor beta chains derived from one specimen sequenced in a study of human T cells and chemical hapten exposure. Time point meaning: healthy volunteer bleed at 2 weeks. Total RNA came from unfractionated whole blood. TCRdb called the RACE reads again in MiXCR, with one record for every CDR3 protein. The table shows some 50,000 distinct CDR3 sequences, with about 4.5% occurring only once. Sample: whole blood. The receptors originated from a female donor in good health. Some clones in this sample may be carry-over from other donors' samples.

At least ten counts were recorded for this clonotype. This chain uses TRBV9 with TRBJ1-1, with TRBD1 as a possible D gene (5 bases). Germline-derived CDR1 and CDR2 are SGDLS and YYNGEE. V lost 7 bases and J lost 2, with 15 bases in between. The CDR3 totals 14 residues. DNA of the CDR3: TGTGCCAGCGGTGGGGGGTACCTAAACACTGAAGCTTTCTTT. Amino acids: CASGGGYLNTEAFF.

This clonotype was counted ten times or more. This chain connects TRBV6-5 to TRBJ1-4; D is unresolved. V was cut by 1 base and J by 0 bases, with 6 bases left in between. CDR3 length: 15 residues. Germline CDR1 and CDR2: MNHEY and SVGAGI. The CDR3: CASSYLGATNEKLFF. CDR3 nucleotides: TGTGCCAGCAGTTACTTAGGTGCAACTAATGAAAAACTGTTTTTT.

This clonotype was seen ten or more times. V gene TRBV20-1 combines with J gene TRBJ2-7, with D perhaps TRBD1 (6 bases). CDR1 DFQATT and CDR2 SNEGSKA come from the germline V gene (reference sequence). This CDR3 has 13 residues. The germline V and J ends were trimmed by 1 base and 1 base, with 8 bases remaining between them. The CDR3 DNA reads TGCAGTGCTAGAGTACAGGGTTCCTACGAGCAGTACTTC. Encoded protein: CSARVQGSYEQYF.

Many counts were recorded for this clonotype. In DNA form, the CDR3 reads TGTGCCAGCAGTGAATCAGCGTCTAGCACAGATACGCAGTATTTT. Translated, it gives CASSESASSTDTQYF. The chain employs TRBV6-4 and TRBJ2-3, with D unclear. The CDR3 spans 15 residues. V was clipped by 3 bases and J by 0 bases, with 10 bases between them. From germline, CDR1 is MRHNA and CDR2 SNTAGT.

This clonotype was seen a handful of times. This chain joins TRBV6-2 or TRBV6-3 and TRBJ2-7; 7 bases fit TRBD1. The CDR3 loop spans 14 amino acids. V lost 2 bases, J lost 9 bases, and 10 bases stayed unmatched. Germline CDR1 MNHEY, CDR2 SVGEGT. In DNA form, the CDR3 reads TGTGCCAGCAGTTACGGTGGACAGGCCATCGGGCAGTACTTC. Its translation: CASSYGGQAIGQYF.